What follows are 4 T cell receptor beta chains derived from one specimen sequenced in a study of blood T cell repertoires in COVID-19. Sequenced by immunoSEQ multiplex PCR; TCRdb stores in-frame clones only, minus some. The sample gives roughly 260,000 clones, about 91% of which show up once; 2% to 3% is in the top ten. The sequenced material came from peripheral blood. The receptor source for this set is a young adult with COVID-19, enrolled during active disease.

The J gene is TRBJ2-2, the V gene TRBV3-1 (or the pseudogene TRBV3-2); tentatively, D is TRBD1 (8 bases). The V gene's germline CDR1 is LGHDT and CDR2 YNNKEL (reference sequence). V dropped 1 base and J dropped 3 bases, with 21 bases sitting between them. This CDR3 has 19 residues. CDR3 DNA sequence: TGTGCCAGCAGCCAAGGAATTTACAGGGGGGGAGTGGACACCGGGGAGCTGTTTTTT. Protein product: CASSQGIYRGGVDTGELFF.

J is TRBJ1-1 and V is TRBV7-8; D remains ambiguous. The CDR3 covers 14 residues. Germline assignment: CDR1 SGHVS and CDR2 FQNEAQ. Trimming stripped 5 bases from V and 4 bases from J, with 14 bases between. The CDR3 DNA reads as TGTGCCAGCAGCCCCCGGGAGTGGGTCACTGAAGCTTTCTTT. This translates into CASSPREWVTEAFF.

The chain recombines TRBV3-1 (or the pseudogene TRBV3-2) with TRBJ2-5; 7 bases are shared with TRBD2. This CDR3 region has 17 residues. Germline CDR1 is LGHDT and CDR2 is YNNKEL (reference sequence). V trimming: 1 base; J trimming: 4 bases; junction bases outside the gene matches: 12. The CDR3: CASSQGVGPGGGETQYF. DNA of the CDR3: TGTGCCAGCAGCCAAGGGGTGGGCCCGGGGGGAGGAGAGACCCAGTACTTC.

This clone was seen just once. V and J are TRBV21-1 and TRBJ2-1; the table's D call of TRBD2 was not tested on the DNA. TRBV21-1 is a known pseudogene. The CDR3 is made up of 21 amino acids. CDR3 sequence: CASSKNPPGTSAIYSYNEQFF. In DNA, the CDR3 is TGTGCCAGCAGCAAAAATCCTCCGGGGACTAGCGCCATTTACTCCTACAATGAGCAGTTCTTC.